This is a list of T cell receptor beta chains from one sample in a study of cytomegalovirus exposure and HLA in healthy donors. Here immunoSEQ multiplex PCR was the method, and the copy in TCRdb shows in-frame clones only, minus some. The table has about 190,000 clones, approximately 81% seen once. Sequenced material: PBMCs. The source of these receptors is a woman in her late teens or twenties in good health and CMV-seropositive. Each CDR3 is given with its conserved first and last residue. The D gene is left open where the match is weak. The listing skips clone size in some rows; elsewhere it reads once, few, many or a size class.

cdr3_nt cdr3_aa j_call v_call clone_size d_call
TGTGCCAGCAGCCCCCCGGCAGGGGGAGCGGCCGAGCAGTACTTC CASSPPAGGAAEQYF TRBJ2-7 TRBV9 NA TRBD1
TGTGCCAGCAGCGACAGGGGAAACAATGAGCAGTTCTTC CASSDRGNNEQFF TRBJ2-1 TRBV27 few TRBD1
TGCGCCAGCTCGGACAGGGGGTCAGATACGCAGTATTTT CASSDRGSDTQYF TRBJ2-3 TRBV10-1 NA TRBD1
TGTGCCAGCAGTTACTCGGCGGGGGGGCCGGCAGATACGCAGTATTTT CASSYSAGGPADTQYF TRBJ2-3 TRBV6-6 NA TRBD2
TGTGCCAGCAGTCCGGGGCGGACTACGGGGCAGCCCCAGCATTTT CASSPGRTTGQPQHF TRBJ1-5 TRBV28 once NA
TGTGCTAGCAGCTTAGCGCCGGCAGGGAGGGCAGCGGGGGGGTTCAATGAGCAGTTCTTC CASSLAPAGRAAGGFNEQFF TRBJ2-1 TRBV7-7 once TRBD2
TGTGCCAGCAGCCAACGGGACGGGAGACACCTCACCTACGAGCAGTACTTC CASSQRDGRHLTYEQYF TRBJ2-7 TRBV11-1 NA NA
TGTGCCAGCAGCTTCGGGGCCGGGGAGCTGTTTTTT CASSFGAGELFF TRBJ2-2 TRBV11-2 NA NA
TGTGCCAGCAGTTACCATCAGGGGCTTAATTCACCCCTCCACTTT CASSYHQGLNSPLHF TRBJ1-6 TRBV6-6 few NA
TGTGCCAGTAGTATTAGGGGACTAGCGGGGGAATCGGGTGAGACCCAGTACTTC CASSIRGLAGESGETQYF TRBJ2-5 TRBV19 few TRBD2
TGTGCCAGCAGTTTGGCGGGGGGCATCGATGAGCAGTTCTTC CASSLAGGIDEQFF TRBJ2-1 TRBV28 NA TRBD2
TGTGCCAGCAGTGAATATACTAGCGGGGGGGCCGTTGCAGATACGCAGTATTTT CASSEYTSGGAVADTQYF TRBJ2-3 TRBV2 NA TRBD2
TGCGCCAGCAGAATCGGGACAGGGGGCTTAGAGACCCAGTACTTC CASRIGTGGLETQYF TRBJ2-5 TRBV5-1 NA TRBD1
TGTGCCAGCAGCTCCGGGACTAACAATGGGCAGTTCTTC CASSSGTNNGQFF TRBJ2-1 TRBV5-4 NA TRBD2
TGTGCCAGCAGCTTGGCCCTCGGGACCCAGTACTTC CASSLALGTQYF TRBJ2-5 TRBV5-5 NA NA
TGCAGCGGCAGGGGGCACACTGAAGCTTTCTTT CSGRGHTEAFF TRBJ1-1 TRBV29-1 NA TRBD1
TGTGCCAGCAGCCGCACGGGCGGCGGGAGTGCCTACAATGAGCAGTTCTTC CASSRTGGGSAYNEQFF TRBJ2-1 TRBV4-2 NA TRBD2
TGTGCCAGCAGTCCCCTAGCGGGGGGAAACTACGAGCAGTACTTC CASSPLAGGNYEQYF TRBJ2-7 TRBV6-5 NA TRBD2
TGCGCCAGCAGCTTGACGGCTTCAGGGGGAAACACCATATATTTT CASSLTASGGNTIYF TRBJ1-3 TRBV5-1 NA NA
TGTGCCAGCAGCCCCAAGGGGAAGGATCAAGAGACCCAGTACTTC CASSPKGKDQETQYF TRBJ2-5 TRBV9 NA NA
TGTGCCAGCAGCTCACCCGAAGGACAGGGTAACACTGAAGCTTTCTTT CASSSPEGQGNTEAFF TRBJ1-1 TRBV5-4 NA TRBD1
TGTGCCAGCAGCCTGGGACAGTTTGCCACTGAAGCTTTCTTT CASSLGQFATEAFF TRBJ1-1 TRBV9 NA TRBD1
TGTGCCTGGAGTTCCGGCCGGGGCGAGCAGTACTTC CAWSSGRGEQYF TRBJ2-7 TRBV30 NA NA
TGTGCCAGCTCACAGGACAGGGGGCTCCACTTT CASSQDRGLHF TRBJ1-6 TRBV18 NA TRBD1
TGTGCCAGCAGCTTAAACGCGGAGTGGAGGGGCACCGGGGAGCTGTTTTTT CASSLNAEWRGTGELFF TRBJ2-2 TRBV7-3 NA NA
TGTGCCAGCAGCTTAGGGGCAGGGCGTGGGGCCAACGTCCTGACTTTC CASSLGAGRGANVLTF TRBJ2-6 TRBV7-9 NA NA
TGTGCCAGCACCTGGGACGACAGGCCTAATGAAAAACTGTTTTTT CASTWDDRPNEKLFF TRBJ1-4 TRBV6-1 NA NA
TGTGCCAGGGGGTGGGGCAGGGTTAGCAATCAGCCCCAGCATTTT CARGWGRVSNQPQHF TRBJ1-5 TRBV19 once NA
TGTGCCAGCAGCCAAGTGTTAGCGGGGTCTAGCACAGATACGCAGTATTTT CASSQVLAGSSTDTQYF TRBJ2-3 TRBV4-2 NA TRBD2
TGTGCCAGCAGTTATTCGATCGGGACAGGGTTCTTCTTT CASSYSIGTGFFF TRBJ1-1 TRBV6-5 NA TRBD1
TGTGCCAGCAGCTTAGACCGGGACAGGGCCCAAAACTATGGCTACACCTTC CASSLDRDRAQNYGYTF TRBJ1-2 TRBV7-9 NA TRBD1
TGTGCCAGCTCACCATCTACACCAGGGCTTCGGTTTGGAAACACCATATATTTT CASSPSTPGLRFGNTIYF TRBJ1-3 TRBV18 NA NA
TGTGCCAGCAGTGTGGCCAGGGGGGCGGGTCAGCCCCAGCATTTT CASSVARGAGQPQHF TRBJ1-5 TRBV6-1 NA TRBD1
TGTGCCAGCAGCTTAGCGCGGCCTGAAGCTTTCTTT CASSLARPEAFF TRBJ1-1 TRBV7-9 few NA
TGTGCCAGCAGCTTAGCAGGACAGGGGGCGCGCGGCTACACCTTC CASSLAGQGARGYTF TRBJ1-2 TRBV7-9 once TRBD1
TGTGCCTGCCCCCTTGCTCGGGGGTCCTATAATTCACCCCTCCACTTT CACPLARGSYNSPLHF TRBJ1-6 TRBV30 NA NA
TGTGCCAGCAGTGGCTTGGAGGGGGCTCAGTTCTTC CASSGLEGAQFF TRBJ2-1 TRBV27 NA NA
TGCGCCAGCAGCCCTTGGCTAGCGGGGGACTCCTACAATGAGCAGTTCTTC CASSPWLAGDSYNEQFF TRBJ2-1 TRBV4-3 NA TRBD2
TGTGCCAGCAGCTTACAGGGGAACACTGAAGCTTTCTTT CASSLQGNTEAFF TRBJ1-1 TRBV7-2 NA NA
TGTGCTAGTGGCCCTAACACCGGGGAGCTGTTTTTT CASGPNTGELFF TRBJ2-2 TRBV12-5 NA NA
TGTGCCAGCAGTTACGCCGGAGGCTCTGGAAACACCATATATTTT CASSYAGGSGNTIYF TRBJ1-3 TRBV6-6 NA NA
TGTGCCAGCAGCTACGACAGGGGTGGCTACACCTTC CASSYDRGGYTF TRBJ1-2 TRBV5-4 NA TRBD1
TGTGCCAGCAGCGTATCGTCACAGCGGTTCACTGAAGCTTTCTTT CASSVSSQRFTEAFF TRBJ1-1 TRBV9 NA NA
TGTGCCAGCAGCCTGGGGGCAGTCACTGAAGCTTTCTTT CASSLGAVTEAFF TRBJ1-1 TRBV28 NA NA
TGTGCCAGCAGCATCCCTAGCGGGGGGGCAGACGAGCAGTACTTC CASSIPSGGADEQYF TRBJ2-7 TRBV28 NA TRBD2
TGCGCCAGCAGCTTGGCCGGCGGGGAAACGGGTTCACCCCTCCACTTT CASSLAGGETGSPLHF TRBJ1-6 TRBV5-1 NA NA